What follows are 4 T cell receptor beta chains derived from one specimen sequenced in a study of T cell repertoires in cytomegalovirus infection. One entry per CDR3 protein results from TCRdb running MiXCR on the reads. The sample holds around 310,000 distinct CDR3 sequences, roughly 28% seen once. No antigen has been assigned to these receptors. This specimen consisted of cultured PBMCs, obtained from culture after CMV antigen stimulation. The receptors were gathered from a human donor in good health (CMV status not recorded). Some clones in this sample may be carry-over from other donors' samples.

This clonotype appeared many times. V gene TRBV7-2 combines with J gene TRBJ2-1, with 9 bases matching TRBD2. Germline loops: CDR1 SGHTA, CDR2 FQGNSA. The CDR3 length is 17 residues. V shed 0 bases and J 8 bases; nucleotides not matched to a gene: 11. The CDR3 sequence: CASSLAPGLAKDDEQFF. In nucleotides, the CDR3 is TGTGCCAGCAGCTTAGCCCCTGGACTAGCGAAAGATGATGAGCAGTTCTTC.

This clonotype has only a few counts. The chain combines TRBV4-1 with TRBJ2-7; 15 nucleotides align to TRBD2. The CDR3 is 15 amino acids. Trimming removed 6 bases from V and 6 bases from J; junction bases left unmatched: 6. The V gene's germline CDR1 is MGHRA and CDR2 YSYEKL. DNA for the CDR3: TGCGCCAGCAGTTACGGACTAGCGGGGGGGACCGAGCAGTACTTC. Its translation: CASSYGLAGGTEQYF.

The sample holds a few counts of this clonotype. V and J are TRBV7-6 and TRBJ1-2; 10 bases fit TRBD1. The CDR3 has 13 residues. In germline, CDR1 is SGHVS, CDR2 FNYEAQ. J was trimmed by 6 bases and V by 5 bases; bases with no gene match: 3. The CDR3 here is CASSMDRGDGYTF. CDR3 DNA: TGTGCCAGCAGCATGGACAGGGGGGATGGCTACACCTTC.

The CDR3 nucleotides are TGCGCCAGCAGCTTGGACATTGGAGAAAAACTGTTTTTT. It codes for CASSLDIGEKLFF. The rearrangement joins TRBV5-1 to TRBJ1-4, with no clear D. V was shortened by 0 bases and J by 8 bases, with 8 bases between the two germline ends. The V gene's germline CDR1 is SGHRS and CDR2 YFSETQ. The CDR3 sequence is 13 residues long. Filled out from reference TRBV5-1 and TRBJ1-4, the complete variable domain reads KAGVTQTPRYLIKTRGQQVTLSCSPISGHRSVSWYQQTPGQGLQFLFEYFSETQRNKGNFPGRFSGRQFSNSRSEMNVSTLELGDSALYLCASSLDIGEKLFFGSGTQLSVL.